This is a list of T cell receptor beta chains from one sample in a study of vaccination effects on CD4 cells after COVID-19. Repertoires were generated with immunoSEQ multiplex PCR, while TCRdb's copy carries only in-frame clones and drops some. The data hold around 30,000 clones, with 74% observed a single time. Their antigens remain unidentified. The sequences come from CD4+ T cells from PBMCs cultured with HCoV-OC43 spike peptides, collected after COVID-19 vaccination. These receptor sequences come from a human donor who received a COVID-19 vaccine. Both conserved end residues are part of each CDR3. A D gene is named only where the DNA matches it firmly. Not every row has a clone size; where given, it reads once, few, many or a size class.

abundance,d_gene,v_gene,len,j_gene,CDR3aa,CDR3nt
.,.,TRBV9,15,TRBJ1-6,CASSVVEGRGSPLHF,TGTGCCAGCAGCGTAGTCGAGGGTAGGGGTTCACCCCTCCACTTT
.,TRBD1,TRBV3-1/TRBV3-2,15,TRBJ1-1,CASSQTGTGNTEAFF,TGTGCCAGCAGCCAAACAGGGACAGGGAACACTGAAGCTTTCTTT
.,TRBD1,TRBV2,13,TRBJ1-2,CASSGRGRGGYTF,TGTGCCAGCAGTGGCAGGGGGCGCGGTGGCTACACCTTC
.,.,TRBV5-8,16,TRBJ2-6,CASGLGMFAGANVLTF,TGTGCCAGCGGATTAGGGATGTTTGCTGGGGCCAACGTCCTGACTTTC
.,TRBD1,TRBV11-2,16,TRBJ1-4,CASSLGEGQAGEKLFF,TGTGCCAGCAGCTTAGGGGAGGGACAGGCGGGGGAAAAACTGTTTTTT
.,.,TRBV2,14,TRBJ1-2,CASSNKGVNYGYTF,TGTGCCAGCAGCAACAAGGGGGTTAACTATGGCTACACCTTC
few,.,TRBV11-2,15,TRBJ1-3,CASSDRGPSGNTIYF,TGTGCCAGCAGCGATAGGGGTCCCTCTGGAAACACCATATATTTT
.,.,TRBV5-4,13,TRBJ1-3,CASSLQGINTIYF,TGTGCCAGCAGCTTGCAGGGAATAAACACCATATATTTT
.,.,TRBV29-1,16,TRBJ2-1,CSVEVKAQSGANEQFF,TGCAGCGTTGAGGTCAAGGCGCAAAGTGGGGCCAATGAGCAGTTCTTC
once,.,TRBV29-1,17,TRBJ1-4,CSAEVRGGILTNEKLFF,TGCAGCGCCGAAGTCCGTGGGGGAATTTTAACTAATGAAAAACTGTTTTTT
.,TRBD2,TRBV7-9,15,TRBJ2-1,CASSHRLADYNEQFF,TGTGCCAGCAGCCACCGACTAGCGGACTACAATGAGCAGTTCTTC
few,.,TRBV7-9,15,TRBJ1-1,CASSSGDGRNTEAFF,TGTGCCAGCAGCTCCGGGGACGGACGGAACACTGAAGCTTTCTTT
.,.,TRBV10-3,13,TRBJ1-5,CAIRLDAGQPQHF,TGTGCCATCAGACTCGATGCCGGGCAGCCCCAGCATTTT
.,.,TRBV21-1,17,TRBJ2-5,CASSKRDQGCLEETQYF,TGTGCCAGCAGCAAAAGAGATCAGGGGTGTTTGGAGGAGACCCAGTACTTC
.,TRBD1,TRBV12-3/TRBV12-4,11,TRBJ2-1,CASSWGQGQFF,TGTGCCAGCAGTTGGGGACAGGGACAGTTCTTC
.,.,TRBV6-5,14,TRBJ2-5,CASTKTPAGETQYF,TGTGCCAGCACCAAAACACCAGCGGGAGAGACCCAGTACTTC
once,.,TRBV21-1,19,TRBJ2-3,CASSKNGTACSSSTDTQYF,TGTGCCAGCAGCAAAAACGGGACAGCCTGTTCCTCTAGCACAGATACGCAGTATTTT
.,.,TRBV11-2,14,TRBJ2-7,CASSLGPSNYEQYF,TGTGCCAGCAGCTTAGGACCCAGCAACTACGAGCAGTACTTC
few,.,TRBV9,19,TRBJ2-5,CASSPRQYRVSGSRETQYF,TGTGCCAGCAGCCCCCGTCAGTACAGGGTATCCGGATCAAGGGAGACCCAGTACTTC
.,.,TRBV27,12,TRBJ2-1,CASSRVGNEQFF,TGTGCCAGCTCAAGGGTGGGCAATGAGCAGTTCTTC
.,.,TRBV14,11,TRBJ2-1,CASSLINEQFF,TGTGCCAGCAGTCTGATTAATGAGCAGTTCTTC
.,TRBD2,TRBV3-1/TRBV3-2,15,TRBJ2-3,CASSSSGGSTDTQYF,TGTGCCAGCAGCAGTAGCGGGGGTAGCACAGATACGCAGTATTTT
.,TRBD1,TRBV5-1,13,TRBJ1-1,CASIEGAGTEAFF,TGCGCCAGCATCGAGGGGGCCGGCACTGAAGCTTTCTTT
.,.,TRBV27,14,TRBJ2-1,CASTTYSSYNEQFF,TGTGCCAGCACGACATACAGCTCCTACAATGAGCAGTTCTTC
.,.,TRBV25-1,13,TRBJ2-3,CASSLAGTDTQYF,TGTGCCAGCAGTCTGGCGGGGACAGATACGCAGTATTTT
.,.,TRBV5-1,15,TRBJ1-4,CASSSGPGPNEKLFF,TGCGCCAGCAGCTCCGGACCGGGGCCTAATGAAAAACTGTTTTTT
.,.,TRBV4-1,16,TRBJ1-3,CASSEADARSGNTIYF,TGCGCCAGCAGCGAAGCGGACGCCCGCTCTGGAAACACCATATATTTT
.,.,TRBV10-2,15,TRBJ2-7,CASSESTASPYEQYF,TGCGCCAGCAGTGAATCGACAGCCTCCCCCTACGAGCAGTACTTC
.,TRBD2,TRBV9,19,TRBJ2-3,CASSDPGLAVWLGTDTQYF,TGTGCCAGCAGCGATCCGGGACTAGCGGTATGGTTAGGGACAGATACGCAGTATTTT
few,.,TRBV9,16,TRBJ2-3,CASSVLVGVNTDTQYF,TGTGCCAGCAGCGTACTTGTCGGGGTTAACACAGATACGCAGTATTTT
.,.,TRBV5-1,12,TRBJ2-7,CASSPQGYEQYF,TGCGCCAGCAGCCCGCAGGGCTACGAGCAGTACTTC
.,TRBD2,TRBV5-1,14,TRBJ2-7,CASSFGGRAYEQYF,TGCGCCAGCAGCTTCGGCGGGAGAGCCTACGAGCAGTACTTC
.,.,TRBV7-6,15,TRBJ1-1,CASSLQLRQNTEAFF,TGTGCCAGCAGCCTCCAACTCAGACAGAACACTGAAGCTTTCTTT
.,.,TRBV4-1,14,TRBJ1-1,CASRNRALNTEAFF,TGCGCCAGCAGAAACAGAGCATTGAACACTGAAGCTTTCTTT
.,.,TRBV6-2/TRBV6-3,14,TRBJ1-2,CASSSAGADYGYTF,TGTGCCAGCAGTTCGGCGGGGGCAGACTATGGCTACACCTTC
few,TRBD2,TRBV11-2,17,TRBJ2-1,CASSVMTSGKYYNEQFF,TGTGCCAGCAGCGTAATGACTAGCGGAAAGTATTACAATGAGCAGTTCTTC
few,TRBD1,TRBV12-5,18,TRBJ1-6,CASGWTGWVVSDNSPLHF,TGTGCTAGTGGTTGGACAGGATGGGTCGTCTCGGATAATTCACCCCTCCACTTT
.,.,TRBV6-6,13,TRBJ1-1,CASRDTGPAEAFF,TGTGCCAGCAGGGACACAGGGCCCGCTGAAGCTTTCTTT
.,.,TRBV9,13,TRBJ2-1,CASGAGSYNEQFF,TGTGCCAGCGGGGCGGGCTCCTACAATGAGCAGTTCTTC
.,.,TRBV18,13,TRBJ1-1,CASSRGENTEAFF,TGTGCCAGCTCACGGGGGGAGAACACTGAAGCTTTCTTT
.,.,TRBV14,14,TRBJ1-2,CASSPYIGVGGYTF,TGTGCCAGCAGCCCCTACATAGGCGTGGGAGGCTACACCTTC
once,TRBD1,TRBV18,15,TRBJ1-6,CASSPGTGDNSPLHF,TGTGCCAGCTCACCCGGGACAGGGGATAATTCACCCCTCCACTTT
few,.,TRBV3-1/TRBV3-2,14,TRBJ1-1,CASSQAWGNTEAFF,TGTGCCAGCAGCCAAGCCTGGGGGAACACTGAAGCTTTCTTT
.,.,TRBV7-6,13,TRBJ2-3,CASSLDLTDTQYF,TGTGCCAGCAGCTTGGACTTAACAGATACGCAGTATTTT
.,.,TRBV5-1,16,TRBJ2-2,CASSLVWGPNTGELFF,TGCGCCAGCAGCTTGGTGTGGGGCCCGAACACCGGGGAGCTGTTTTTT
.,.,TRBV5-1,16,TRBJ1-3,CASSLRPLNSGNTIYF,TGCGCCAGCAGCTTGAGACCTCTAAACTCTGGAAACACCATATATTTT